This T cell receptor (beta chain) comes out of a study of T-cell reconstitution after alpha-beta-depleted transplantation in children. This clonotype showed up many times. For TCRbeta, the library was prepared with unique molecular identifiers. TCRdb reprocessed the PCR reads with MiXCR, giving one entry per CDR3 protein. Among about 610,000 distinct CDR3 sequences listed, 8% to 11% were seen once. Germline CDR1 is DFQATT and CDR2 is SNEGSKA (reference sequence). Trimming removed 6 bases from V and 1 base from J, with 11 bases in between. The CDR3 is 13 amino acids. V gene TRBV20-1 combines with J gene TRBJ2-3; tentative D call: TRBD2 (5 bases). The material sequenced was PBMCs from the stem cell graft donor, taken from the stem cell graft. The TCR was taken from a human donor who donated a stem cell graft to a child with acute myeloid leukemia. This CDR3 is CSALSGRTDTQYF. The CDR3 DNA is TGCAGTGCCCTAAGCGGCCGCACAGATACGCAGTATTTT.